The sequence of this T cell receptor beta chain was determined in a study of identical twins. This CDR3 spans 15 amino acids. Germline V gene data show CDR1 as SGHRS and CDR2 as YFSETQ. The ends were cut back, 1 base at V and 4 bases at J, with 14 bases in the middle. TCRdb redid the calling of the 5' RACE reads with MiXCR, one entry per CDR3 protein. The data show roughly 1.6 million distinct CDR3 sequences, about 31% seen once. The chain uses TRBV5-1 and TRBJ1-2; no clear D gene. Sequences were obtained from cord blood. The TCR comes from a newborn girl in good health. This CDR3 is CASSLLAAFRYGYTF. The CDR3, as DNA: TGCGCCAGCAGCTTGTTGGCAGCATTTCGCTATGGCTACACCTTC.